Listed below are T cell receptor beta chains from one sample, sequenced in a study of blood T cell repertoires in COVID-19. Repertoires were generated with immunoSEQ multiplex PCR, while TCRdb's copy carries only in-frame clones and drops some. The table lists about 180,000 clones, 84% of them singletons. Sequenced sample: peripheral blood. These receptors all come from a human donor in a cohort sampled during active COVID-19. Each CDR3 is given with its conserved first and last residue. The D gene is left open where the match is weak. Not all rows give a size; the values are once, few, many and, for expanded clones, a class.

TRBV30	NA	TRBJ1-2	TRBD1	CASGTGDRGYTF	TGTGCCTCCGGGACAGGGGATCGAGGCTACACCTTC
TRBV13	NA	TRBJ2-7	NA	CASSSGETYEQYF	TGTGCCAGCAGTTCAGGGGAGACCTACGAGCAGTACTTC
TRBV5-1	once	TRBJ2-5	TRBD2	CASSSGTSGAPTQETQYF	TGCGCCAGCAGCTCCGGGACTAGCGGGGCCCCCACACAAGAGACCCAGTACTTC
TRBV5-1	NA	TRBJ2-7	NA	CASSLDPSSYEQYF	TGCGCCAGCAGCTTGGATCCGAGCTCCTACGAGCAGTACTTC
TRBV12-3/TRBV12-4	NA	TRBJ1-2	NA	CASSLDRWSYTF	TGTGCCAGCAGTTTAGACAGGTGGAGCTACACCTTC
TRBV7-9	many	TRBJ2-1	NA	CASSRAGEWDEQFF	TGTGCCAGCAGTAGGGCAGGGGAGTGGGATGAGCAGTTCTTC
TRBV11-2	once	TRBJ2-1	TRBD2	CASSLSGGSYNEQFF	TGTGCCAGCAGCTTGAGCGGGGGGTCGTACAATGAGCAGTTCTTC
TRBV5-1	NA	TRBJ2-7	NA	CASSLWAGMEYEQYF	TGCGCCAGCAGCTTATGGGCAGGGATGGAGTACGAGCAGTACTTC
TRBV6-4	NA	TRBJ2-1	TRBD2	CASSRLAGGRNEQFF	TGTGCCAGCAGCCGACTAGCGGGGGGCCGGAATGAGCAGTTCTTC
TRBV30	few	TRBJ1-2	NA	CAWGEGHGYTF	TGTGCCTGGGGGGAGGGCCATGGCTACACCTTC
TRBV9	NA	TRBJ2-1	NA	CASSVRWGGGNEQFF	TGTGCCAGCAGCGTTAGGTGGGGGGGCGGAAATGAGCAGTTCTTC
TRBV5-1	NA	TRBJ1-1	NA	CASSLQGETEAFF	TGCGCCAGCAGCTTACAGGGAGAAACTGAAGCTTTCTTT
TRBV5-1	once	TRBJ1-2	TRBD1	CASSLGEGANYGYTF	TGCGCCAGCAGCTTGGGTGAGGGGGCAAACTATGGCTACACCTTC
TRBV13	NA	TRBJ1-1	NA	CASSLGPVEAFF	TGTGCCAGCAGCTTAGGGCCGGTTGAAGCTTTCTTT
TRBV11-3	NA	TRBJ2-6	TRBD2	CASSSGGSGANVLTF	TGTGCCAGCAGCTCGGGGGGGTCTGGGGCCAACGTCCTGACTTTC
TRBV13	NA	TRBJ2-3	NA	CASSLLLQGNTDTQYF	TGTGCCAGCAGCTTGCTATTACAGGGAAACACAGATACGCAGTATTTT
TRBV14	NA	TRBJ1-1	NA	CASSQALFHPNTEAFF	TGTGCCAGCAGCCAAGCCCTATTCCACCCGAACACTGAAGCTTTCTTT
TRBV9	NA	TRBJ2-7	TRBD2	CASSVLAGGEQYF	TGTGCCAGCAGCGTATTGGCGGGAGGCGAGCAGTACTTC
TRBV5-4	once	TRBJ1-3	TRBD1	CASSSDRGGGNTIYF	TGTGCCAGCAGCTCGGACAGGGGAGGTGGAAACACCATATATTTT
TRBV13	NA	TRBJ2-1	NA	CASSLPPGQGGDEQFF	TGTGCCAGCAGCCTCCCACCTGGACAGGGAGGGGATGAGCAGTTCTTC
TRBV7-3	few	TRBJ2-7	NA	CASILTVNYEQYF	TGTGCCAGCATCCTGACAGTCAACTACGAGCAGTACTTC
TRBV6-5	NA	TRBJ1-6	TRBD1	CASRQTGLNSPLHF	TGTGCCAGCAGGCAGACAGGGTTGAATTCACCCCTCCACTTT
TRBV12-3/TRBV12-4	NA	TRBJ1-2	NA	CASTDSTYGYTF	TGTGCCAGCACCGACAGCACATATGGCTACACCTTC
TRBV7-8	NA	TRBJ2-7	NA	CASSDRGRSYEQYF	TGTGCCAGCAGCGATCGGGGTAGATCCTACGAGCAGTACTTC
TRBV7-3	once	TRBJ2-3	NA	CASSLEGGVVHTQYF	TGTGCCAGCAGCTTAGAGGGAGGTGTCGTGCATACGCAGTATTTT
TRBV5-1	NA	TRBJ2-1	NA	CASSLGGQSSYNEQFF	TGCGCCAGCAGCTTGGGGGGACAATCCTCCTACAATGAGCAGTTCTTC
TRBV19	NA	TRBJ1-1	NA	CASSMSPATMNTEAFF	TGTGCCAGTAGTATGAGCCCAGCGACTATGAACACTGAAGCTTTCTTT
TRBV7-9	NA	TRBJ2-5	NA	CASSSQGLGGTQYF	TGTGCCAGCAGCTCCCAGGGCCTAGGGGGGACCCAGTACTTC
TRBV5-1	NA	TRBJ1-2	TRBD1	CASSLRQGRDGYTF	TGCGCCAGCAGCTTGCGACAGGGGAGAGATGGCTACACCTTC
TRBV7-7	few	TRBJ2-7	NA	CASSSRGALYEQYF	TGTGCTAGCAGCTCCCGGGGAGCTCTTTACGAGCAGTACTTC
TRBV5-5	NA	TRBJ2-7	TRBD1	CASSFRTGRSYEQYF	TGTGCCAGCAGCTTTAGGACAGGAAGGTCCTACGAGCAGTACTTC
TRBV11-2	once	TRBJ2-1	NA	CASSLAGSSYNEQFF	TGTGCCAGCAGCTTAGCGGGGAGTAGCTACAATGAGCAGTTCTTC
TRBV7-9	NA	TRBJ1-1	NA	CASSPTDLLNTEAFF	TGTGCCAGCAGCCCGACGGACTTACTGAACACTGAAGCTTTCTTT
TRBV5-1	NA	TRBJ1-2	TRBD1	CASRRDSGTDGYTF	TGCGCCAGCAGACGGGACAGCGGTACCGATGGCTACACCTTC